This entry lists 3 T cell receptor beta chains sequenced from one sample in a study of blood T cells in healthy people across ages. Together with a sample-barcoded 5' primer, a J-beta primer mix was included in a second PCR lasting about 7 to 11 cycles. TCRdb re-called the 5' RACE reads with MiXCR, one entry per CDR3 protein. The repertoire holds hundreds of thousands of distinct CDR3 sequences, over 45% seen once, with under 35% in the top ten. Sequencing was done on a sample of blood. The source is a woman aged 60-75 years in good health.

The chain employs TRBV27 and TRBJ1-1; TRBD1 might be the D (6 bases). The V end lost 6 bases, the J end lost 0 bases, and 20 bases lay between the germline ends. The germline CDR1 and CDR2 sequences are MNHEY and SMNVEV (reference sequence). This CDR3 has 17 residues. Here the CDR3 reads CASSPRGGGFMNTEAFF. The CDR3 DNA reads as TGTGCCAGCAGCCCACGTGGGGGCGGATTTATGAACACTGAAGCTTTCTTT.

J is TRBJ1-1 and V is TRBV29-1; 9 bases map to TRBD1. CDR1 is SQVTM, CDR2 ANQGSEA, per germline. There are 13 residues in the CDR3. The junction had 4 bases not matched to a gene; V was cut back by 7 bases and J by 1 base. The CDR3 nucleotides read TGCAGCGCTGAGGGACAGGGGAACACTGAAGCTTTCTTT. Residues: CSAEGQGNTEAFF.

The chain recombines TRBV20-1 with TRBJ1-1; D gene ambiguous. Between the trimmed V and J ends, which lost 6 bases and 0 bases, there was a span of 11 bases. CDR1 is DFQATT, CDR2 SNEGSKA, per germline (reference sequence). The CDR3 is 13 amino acids. CDR3 DNA sequence: TGCAGTGCCACGAGGGTGATGAACACTGAAGCTTTCTTT. It translates to CSATRVMNTEAFF.